The clone carrying this TCR beta chain occurred once. In the original workflow: Estimation of nucleated cell counts was performed using reference gene primer amplification. Assay: immunoSEQ multiplex PCR; the TCRdb copy retains only in-frame clones and omits some. V and J calls and clone size are those listed in that table; D and trimming were worked out from the DNA. The table shows over 65,000 clones, with roughly 90% occurring only once. These data are taken from a study of blood T cell repertoires in COVID-19. The wider study: The United States, Italy and Spain provided the acute and convalescent COVID-19 samples. T cells, B-cell-depleted T cells, or PBMCs provided the cDNA or gDNA that served as material.

The germline V gene has CDR1 SGHNT and CDR2 YYREEE (reference sequence). This CDR3 is built from 16 residues. Trimming removed 4 bases from V and 5 bases from J; junction bases left unmatched: 3. The chain couples TRBV5-4 to TRBJ2-2, with TRBD2 matching 15 bases. This clonotype was sampled from a human donor in a cohort sampled during active COVID-19. The specimen sequenced was peripheral blood. CDR3 in amino acids: CASSLGLAGGTGELFF. CDR3 DNA: TGTGCCAGCAGCCTCGGACTAGCGGGGGGGACCGGGGAGCTGTTTTTT.